This T cell receptor beta chain was identified in a study of blood T cell repertoires in COVID-19. Background on the study: The samples span acute and convalescent COVID-19 from the United States, Italy and Spain. T cells, B-cell-depleted T cells, or PBMCs provided the cDNA or gDNA that served as material.

The V and J ends lost 6 bases and 0 bases respectively, with 8 bases between them. The CDR3 covers 13 residues. In germline, CDR1 is SEHNR, CDR2 FQNEAQ (reference sequence). In the source study's methods: Amplification from reference gene primers served as the basis for estimated nucleated cell counts. The repertoire was sequenced with immunoSEQ multiplex PCR; TCRdb's copy has only in-frame clones and lacks some. That table furnishes V, J and clone size, whereas the DNA furnished D and trimming. This sample yields 95,000 to 110,000 clones, of which 70% to 90% are seen a single time; under 4% belongs to the top ten.

The receptor was derived from a man in his fifties or sixties in a cohort sampled during active COVID-19. The sample was peripheral blood. J is TRBJ1-1 and V is TRBV7-9; D ambiguous. The CDR3 sequence is CASRRRVNTEAFF. The DNA of the CDR3 is TGTGCCAGCAGGCGACGGGTGAACACTGAAGCTTTCTTT. Complete variable domain (other parts from reference TRBV7-9 and TRBJ1-1): DTGVSQNPRHKITKRGQNVTFRCDPISEHNRLYWYRQTLGQGPEFLTYFQNEAQLEKSRLLSDRFSAERPKGSFSTLEIQRTEQGDSAMYLCASRRRVNTEAFFGQGTRLTVV.